A single sample is the source of the 10 T cell receptor beta chains below, sequenced in a study of blood T cell repertoires in COVID-19. Data came from immunoSEQ multiplex PCR; TCRdb stores just in-frame clones and leaves some out. The sample consists of hundreds of thousands of clones, 82% of them appearing once. Input material: PBMCs or T cells enriched from blood (not recorded which). These TCRs come from a man aged 40-49 years who had been exposed to COVID-19.

This clone was detected only a few times. The chain employs TRBV5-1 and TRBJ2-1; 10 nucleotides align to TRBD2. Germline lookup yields CDR1 SGHRS and CDR2 YFSETQ. With 0 bases clipped from V and 15 bases from J, the junction kept 9 bases outside the gene matches. This CDR3 is 14 amino acids long. As DNA, the CDR3 is TGCGCCAGCAGCTTGGACAGCGGGAGGGCCCCTGGGTTCTTC. Protein: CASSLDSGRAPGFF.

The chain couples TRBV5-1 to TRBJ2-1, with D tentatively TRBD2 (6 bases). This CDR3 comprises 14 residues. V was pared by 4 bases and J by 4 bases, with 12 bases between. Germline CDR1 SGHRS, CDR2 YFSETQ. The CDR3 DNA is TGCGCCAGCAGCGGGAGAAGCGGGTACAATGAGCAGTTCTTC. Translation: CASSGRSGYNEQFF. The full variable domain, completed using reference TRBV5-1 and TRBJ2-1, is KAGVTQTPRYLIKTRGQQVTLSCSPISGHRSVSWYQQTPGQGLQFLFEYFSETQRNKGNFPGRFSGRQFSNSRSEMNVSTLELGDSALYLCASSGRSGYNEQFFGPGTRLTVL.

This CDR3 is CASSPSGASTDTQYF. The CDR3 coding sequence is TGTGCCAGCAGCCCGTCTGGGGCTAGCACAGATACGCAGTATTTT. The rearrangement joins TRBV11-3 to TRBJ2-3, with D perhaps matching TRBD1 (5 bases). CDR1 is SGHNT, CDR2 YENEEA, per germline. This CDR3 has 15 residues. With 5 bases removed from V and 0 bases from J, the gap between germline ends came to 12 bases.

The rearrangement joins TRBV7-3 to TRBJ2-1; tentatively, D is TRBD1 (6 bases). The CDR3 extends over 12 amino acids. The V end was cut by 6 bases, the J end by 10 bases, with 13 bases between. Germline CDR1 and CDR2: SGHTA and FQGTGA. The CDR3 DNA reads TGTGCCAGCAGAAGACAGGTATCGGAGCAGTTCTTC. As protein: CASRRQVSEQFF.

The chain uses TRBV7-2 and TRBJ2-2; 8 bases line up with TRBD2. This CDR3 contains 15 residues. CDR1 SGHTA and CDR2 FQGNSA come from the germline V gene. Trimming took 3 bases from V and 4 from J; bases not matched to a gene: 4. CDR3 protein: CASSLRTSITGELFF. The CDR3 coding sequence is TGTGCCAGCAGCTTGCGGACTAGCATCACCGGGGAGCTGTTTTTT.

J is TRBJ2-7 and V is TRBV29-1; 8 bases align to TRBD1. This CDR3 comprises 13 residues. Germline-derived CDR1 and CDR2 are SQVTM and ANQGSEA. With 4 bases clipped from V and 2 bases from J, the junction kept 4 bases outside the gene matches. The CDR3 loop is CSVGRGPTYEQYF. DNA for the CDR3: TGCAGCGTTGGCAGGGGGCCCACCTACGAGCAGTACTTC.

The chain couples TRBV2 to TRBJ1-1; D may be TRBD1 (5 bases). This CDR3 has 13 amino acids. Deletions cut 4 bases from V and 1 base from J, with 7 bases between. Germline lookup yields CDR1 SNHLY and CDR2 FYNNEI. The CDR3 DNA is TGTGCCAGCAGTGGAGACAGGAACACTGAAGCTTTCTTT. Its translation is CASSGDRNTEAFF.

This clone was detected only a few times. The chain links TRBV18 to TRBJ2-7; no definite D call. Trimming removed 6 bases at V and 0 bases at J, with 12 bases between. This CDR3 has 14 residues. Germline V CDR1 and CDR2: KGHSH, LQKENI. Here the CDR3 DNA reads TGTGCCAGCTCCGACACTCTACACTCCTACGAGCAGTACTTC. Translating it yields CASSDTLHSYEQYF.

The V and J genes are TRBV27 and TRBJ1-1; 9 bases line up with TRBD1. Germline V gene data show CDR1 as MNHEY and CDR2 as SMNVEV (reference sequence). The CDR3 has 15 amino acids. V gave up 6 bases and J gave up 5 bases; unmatched junction bases: 10. The CDR3 protein is CASRRPRDRVTEAFF. In DNA form, the CDR3 reads TGTGCCAGCAGAAGACCCCGGGACAGGGTGACTGAAGCTTTCTTT.

The chain has TRBV9 and TRBJ2-2; D may be TRBD1 (5 bases). Germline lookup yields CDR1 SGDLS and CDR2 YYNGEE. The CDR3 contains 17 residues. V was clipped by 1 base and J by 4 bases, with 17 bases between them. The CDR3 DNA follows: TGTGCCAGCAGCGTACTATCTCAGGGATGGAGCACCGGGGAGCTGTTTTTT. Protein: CASSVLSQGWSTGELFF.